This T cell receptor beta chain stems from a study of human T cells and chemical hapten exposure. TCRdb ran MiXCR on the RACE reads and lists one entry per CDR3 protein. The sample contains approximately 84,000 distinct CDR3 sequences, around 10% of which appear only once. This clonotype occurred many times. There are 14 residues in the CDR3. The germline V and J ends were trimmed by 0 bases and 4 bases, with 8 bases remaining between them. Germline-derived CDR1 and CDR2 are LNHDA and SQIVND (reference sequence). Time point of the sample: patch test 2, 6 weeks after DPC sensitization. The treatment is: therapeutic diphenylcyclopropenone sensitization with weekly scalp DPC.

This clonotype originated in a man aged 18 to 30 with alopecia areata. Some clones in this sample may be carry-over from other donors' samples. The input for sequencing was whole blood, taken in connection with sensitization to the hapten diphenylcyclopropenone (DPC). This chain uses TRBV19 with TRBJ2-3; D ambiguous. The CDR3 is CASSIDLRADTQYF. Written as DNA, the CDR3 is TGTGCCAGTAGTATAGATCTTCGAGCAGATACGCAGTATTTT.